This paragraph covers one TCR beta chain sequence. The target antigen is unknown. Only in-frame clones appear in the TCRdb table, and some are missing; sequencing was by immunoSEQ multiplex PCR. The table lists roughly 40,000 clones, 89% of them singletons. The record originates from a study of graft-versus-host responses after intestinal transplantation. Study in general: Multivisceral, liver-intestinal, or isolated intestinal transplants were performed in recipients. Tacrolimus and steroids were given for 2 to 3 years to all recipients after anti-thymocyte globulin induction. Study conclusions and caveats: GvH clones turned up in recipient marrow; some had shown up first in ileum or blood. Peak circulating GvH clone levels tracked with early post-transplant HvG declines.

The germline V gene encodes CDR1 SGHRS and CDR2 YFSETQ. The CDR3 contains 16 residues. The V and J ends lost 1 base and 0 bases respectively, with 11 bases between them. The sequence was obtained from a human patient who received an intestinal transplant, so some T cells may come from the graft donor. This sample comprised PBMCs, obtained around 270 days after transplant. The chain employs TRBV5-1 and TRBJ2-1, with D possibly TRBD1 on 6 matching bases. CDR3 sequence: CASSLLGALSYNEQFF. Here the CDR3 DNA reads TGCGCCAGCAGCTTGTTGGGGGCTCTCTCCTACAATGAGCAGTTCTTC.